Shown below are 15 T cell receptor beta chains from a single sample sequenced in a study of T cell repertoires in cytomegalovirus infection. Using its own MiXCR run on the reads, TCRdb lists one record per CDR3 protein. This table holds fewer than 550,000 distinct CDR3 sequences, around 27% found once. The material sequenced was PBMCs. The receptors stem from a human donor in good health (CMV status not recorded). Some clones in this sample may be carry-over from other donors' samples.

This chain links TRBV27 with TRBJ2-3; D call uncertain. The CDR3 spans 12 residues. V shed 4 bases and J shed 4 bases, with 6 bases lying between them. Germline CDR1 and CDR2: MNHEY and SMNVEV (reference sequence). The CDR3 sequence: CASSSLADTQYF. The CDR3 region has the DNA TGTGCCAGCAGTTCCCTAGCAGATACGCAGTATTTT.

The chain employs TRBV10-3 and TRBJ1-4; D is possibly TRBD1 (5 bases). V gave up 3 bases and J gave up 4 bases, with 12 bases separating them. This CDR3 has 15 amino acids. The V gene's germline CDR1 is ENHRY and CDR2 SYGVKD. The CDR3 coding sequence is TGTGCCATCAGTGACCCTACAGGAATTAATGAAAAACTGTTTTTT. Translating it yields CAISDPTGINEKLFF.

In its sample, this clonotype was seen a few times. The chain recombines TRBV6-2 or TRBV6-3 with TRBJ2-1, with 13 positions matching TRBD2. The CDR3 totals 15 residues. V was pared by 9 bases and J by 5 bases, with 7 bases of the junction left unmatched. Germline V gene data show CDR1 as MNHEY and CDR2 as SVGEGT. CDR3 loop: CASCRGTSGNNEQFF. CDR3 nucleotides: TGTGCCAGTTGCCGCGGGACTAGCGGGAACAATGAGCAGTTCTTC.

CDR3 DNA: TGCAGCGTTGTCCCGGGAGTATTCAATGAGCAGTTCTTC. As protein: CSVVPGVFNEQFF. The chain links TRBV29-1 to TRBJ2-1, with D possibly matching TRBD2 (6 bases). This CDR3 spans 13 amino acids. Germline lookup yields CDR1 SQVTM and CDR2 ANQGSEA. V was clipped by 4 bases and J by 6 bases, with 13 bases between them.

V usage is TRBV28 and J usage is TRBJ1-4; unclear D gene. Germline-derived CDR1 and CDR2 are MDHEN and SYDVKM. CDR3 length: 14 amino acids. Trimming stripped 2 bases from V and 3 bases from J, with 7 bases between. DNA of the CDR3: TGTGCCAGCAGTTTAAGTTCGGCTAATGAAAAACTGTTTTTT. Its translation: CASSLSSANEKLFF.

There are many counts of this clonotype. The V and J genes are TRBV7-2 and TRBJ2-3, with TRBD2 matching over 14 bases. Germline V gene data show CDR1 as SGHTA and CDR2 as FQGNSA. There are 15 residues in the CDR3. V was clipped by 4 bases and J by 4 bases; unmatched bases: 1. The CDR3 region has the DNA TGTGCCAGCAGCTCGACTAGCGGGAGGGCAGATACGCAGTATTTT. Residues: CASSSTSGRADTQYF.

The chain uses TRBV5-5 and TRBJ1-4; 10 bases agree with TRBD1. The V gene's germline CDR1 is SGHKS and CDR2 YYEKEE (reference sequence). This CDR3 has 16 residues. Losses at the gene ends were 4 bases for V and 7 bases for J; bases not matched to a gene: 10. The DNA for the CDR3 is TGTGCCAGCAGCCGTTTACCGGGACAGGGGTTTGAAAAACTGTTTTTT. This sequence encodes CASSRLPGQGFEKLFF.

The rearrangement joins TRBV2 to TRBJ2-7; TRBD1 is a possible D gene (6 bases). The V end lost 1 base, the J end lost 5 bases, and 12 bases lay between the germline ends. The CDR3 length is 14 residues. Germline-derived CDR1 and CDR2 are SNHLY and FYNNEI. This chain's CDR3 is CASSEVAEGDEQYF. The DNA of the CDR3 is TGTGCCAGCAGTGAAGTTGCAGAGGGGGACGAGCAGTACTTC.

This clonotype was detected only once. The CDR3 loop reads CASSEARGYEQYF. The DNA of the CDR3 is TGTGCCAGCAGTGAAGCTCGGGGCTACGAGCAGTACTTC. The chain has TRBV2 and TRBJ2-7, with D possibly TRBD2 on 5 matching bases. This CDR3 is built from 13 residues. The V gene lost 0 bases and the J gene lost 3 bases, with 6 bases spanning the gap. Germline assignment: CDR1 SNHLY and CDR2 FYNNEI.

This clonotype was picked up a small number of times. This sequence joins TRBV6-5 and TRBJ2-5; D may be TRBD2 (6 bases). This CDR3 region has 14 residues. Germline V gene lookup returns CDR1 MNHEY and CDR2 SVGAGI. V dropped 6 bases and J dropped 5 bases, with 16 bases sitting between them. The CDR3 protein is CASSRLGPSETQYF. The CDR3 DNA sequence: TGTGCCAGCAGCCGACTAGGCCCCTCTGAGACCCAGTACTTC.

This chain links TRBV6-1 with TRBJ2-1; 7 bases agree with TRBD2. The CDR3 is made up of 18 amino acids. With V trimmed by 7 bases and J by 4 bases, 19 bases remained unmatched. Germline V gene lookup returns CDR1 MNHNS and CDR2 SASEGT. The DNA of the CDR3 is TGTGCCAGCACCTCACGGGGGGTCGGGCTCGGTCTATACAATGAGCAGTTCTTC. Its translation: CASTSRGVGLGLYNEQFF.

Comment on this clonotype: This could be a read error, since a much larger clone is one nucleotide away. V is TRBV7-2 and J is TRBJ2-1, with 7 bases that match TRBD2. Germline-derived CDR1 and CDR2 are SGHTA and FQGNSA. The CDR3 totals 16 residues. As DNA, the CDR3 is TGTGCCAGCAGCTTAGTGGCGGGACTACTCTACCATGAGCAGTTCTTC. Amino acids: CASSLVAGLLYHEQFF.

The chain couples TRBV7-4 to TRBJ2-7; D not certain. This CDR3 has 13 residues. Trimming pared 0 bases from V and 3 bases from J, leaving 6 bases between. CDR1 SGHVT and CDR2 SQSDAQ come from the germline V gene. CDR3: CASSLAHLYEQYF. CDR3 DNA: TGTGCCAGCAGCTTAGCGCACCTCTACGAGCAGTACTTC.

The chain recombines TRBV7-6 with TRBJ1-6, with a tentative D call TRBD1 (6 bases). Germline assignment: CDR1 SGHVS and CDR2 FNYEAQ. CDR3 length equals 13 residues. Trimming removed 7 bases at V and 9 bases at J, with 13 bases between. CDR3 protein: CASNLEGVSPLHF. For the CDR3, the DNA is TGTGCCAGCAACCTAGAGGGGGTTTCACCCCTCCACTTT.

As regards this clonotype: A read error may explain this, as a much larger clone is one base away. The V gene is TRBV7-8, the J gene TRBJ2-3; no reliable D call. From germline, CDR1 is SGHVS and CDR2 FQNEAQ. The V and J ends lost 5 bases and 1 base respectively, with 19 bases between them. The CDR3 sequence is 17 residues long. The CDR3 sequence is CASSPRPPFGGTDTQYF. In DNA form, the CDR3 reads TGTGCCAGCAGCCCCAGACCCCCTTTTGGCGGCACAGATACGCAGTATTTT.